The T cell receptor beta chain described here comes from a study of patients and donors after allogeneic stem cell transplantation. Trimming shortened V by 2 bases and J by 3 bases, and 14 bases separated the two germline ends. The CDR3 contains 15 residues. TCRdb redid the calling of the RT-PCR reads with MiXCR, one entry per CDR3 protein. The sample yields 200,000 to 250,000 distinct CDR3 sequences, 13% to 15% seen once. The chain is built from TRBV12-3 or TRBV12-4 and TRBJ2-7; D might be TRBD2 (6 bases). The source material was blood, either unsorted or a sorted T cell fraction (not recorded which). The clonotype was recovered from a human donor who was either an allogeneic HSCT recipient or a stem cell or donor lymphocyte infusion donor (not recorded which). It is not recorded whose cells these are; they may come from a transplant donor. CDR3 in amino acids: CASSLRGSGIYEQYF. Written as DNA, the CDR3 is TGTGCCAGCAGTTTAAGGGGTAGCGGCATCTACGAGCAGTACTTC.